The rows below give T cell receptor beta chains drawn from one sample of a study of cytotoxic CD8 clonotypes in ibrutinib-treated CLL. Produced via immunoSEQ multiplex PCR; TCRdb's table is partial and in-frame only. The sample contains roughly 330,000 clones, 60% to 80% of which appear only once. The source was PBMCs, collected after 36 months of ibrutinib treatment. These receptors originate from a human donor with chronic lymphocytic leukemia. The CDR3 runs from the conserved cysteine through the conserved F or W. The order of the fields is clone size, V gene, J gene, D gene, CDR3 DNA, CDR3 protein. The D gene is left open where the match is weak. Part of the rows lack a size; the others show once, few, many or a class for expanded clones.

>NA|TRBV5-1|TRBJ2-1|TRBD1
TGCGCCAGCAGCATCGGGACAGCTACCTACAATGAGCAGTTCTTC
CASSIGTATYNEQFF
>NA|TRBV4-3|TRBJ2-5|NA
TGCGCCAGCAGCCATACAGGGTTAGGACAAGAGACCCAGTACTTC
CASSHTGLGQETQYF
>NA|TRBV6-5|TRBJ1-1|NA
TGTGCCAGCAGTGTCGGGTGGGGCACTGAAGCTTTCTTT
CASSVGWGTEAFF
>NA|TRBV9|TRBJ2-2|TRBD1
TGTGCCAGCAGCGTAGGAACATGGACAGGGAATACCGGGGAGCTGTTTTTT
CASSVGTWTGNTGELFF
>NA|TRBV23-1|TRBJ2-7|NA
TGCGCCAGCAGTCCCCCTAGGGCCTACGAGCAGTACTTC
CASSPPRAYEQYF
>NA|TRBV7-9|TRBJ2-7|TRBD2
TGTGCCAGCAGTGGGGACTACTCCTACGAGCAGTACTTC
CASSGDYSYEQYF
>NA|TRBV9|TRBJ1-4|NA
TGTGCCAGCAGCCCCCGGTGGTTGTCTAATGAAAAACTGTTTTTT
CASSPRWLSNEKLFF
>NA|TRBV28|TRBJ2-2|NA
TGTGCCAGCAGTTTACGGCAGAGCACCGGGGAGCTGTTTTTT
CASSLRQSTGELFF
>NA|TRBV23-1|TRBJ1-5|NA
TGCGCCAGCAGTCAATCGCGGGGGAAGTTGGGCAATCAGCCCCAGCATTTT
CASSQSRGKLGNQPQHF
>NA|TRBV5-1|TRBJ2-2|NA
TGCGCCAGCACCGTCTCCCACGGGGAGCTGTTTTTT
CASTVSHGELFF
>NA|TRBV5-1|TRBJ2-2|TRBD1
TGCGCCAGCAGCCCCAGACAGGGAAACACCGGGGAGCTGTTTTTT
CASSPRQGNTGELFF
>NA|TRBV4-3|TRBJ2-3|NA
TGCGCCAGCAGCCAAGACCTTTCCTACAAGGGTACGCAGTATTTT
CASSQDLSYKGTQYF
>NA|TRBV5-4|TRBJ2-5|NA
TGTGCCAGCAGTACCGGGACAAATCAAGAGACCCAGTACTTC
CASSTGTNQETQYF
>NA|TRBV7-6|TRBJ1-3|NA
TGTGCCAGCAGCTTATTGGCAGACTCTGGAAACACCATATATTTT
CASSLLADSGNTIYF
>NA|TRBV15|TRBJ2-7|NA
TGTGCCACCAGCAGAGACCGGGGACCGGGGGAGCAGTACTTC
CATSRDRGPGEQYF
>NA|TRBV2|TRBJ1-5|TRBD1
TGTGCCAGCAGAGTGGACAGGGGGAATCAGCCCCAGCATTTT
CASRVDRGNQPQHF
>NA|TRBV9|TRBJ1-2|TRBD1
TGTGCCAGCAGCGTAGTTAACAGGGGTAGGGCGGATTATGGCTACACCTTC
CASSVVNRGRADYGYTF
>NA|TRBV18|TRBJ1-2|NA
TGTGCCAGCTCACCACTTAGCGGACAAGCCACTAACTATGGCTACACCTTC
CASSPLSGQATNYGYTF
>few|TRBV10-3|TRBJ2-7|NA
TGTGCCATCAGCGCGGGGCAGGGCTCCTACGAGCAGTACTTC
CAISAGQGSYEQYF
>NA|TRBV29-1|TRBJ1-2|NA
TGCAGCGTTGAAGAAGGGTCCGGCTATGGCTACACCTTC
CSVEEGSGYGYTF
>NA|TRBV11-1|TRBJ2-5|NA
TGTGCCAGCAGCTTAGTGGAGGTTGGGACCCAGTACTTC
CASSLVEVGTQYF
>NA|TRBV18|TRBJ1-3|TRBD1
TGTGCCAGCTCACCCTTCGGACAGGGTACGGGAAACACCATATATTTT
CASSPFGQGTGNTIYF
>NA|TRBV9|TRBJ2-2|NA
TGTGCCAGCAGCGGACCCGGGACACCTAACACCGGGGAGCTGTTTTTT
CASSGPGTPNTGELFF
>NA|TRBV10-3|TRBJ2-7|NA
TGTGCCATCAGTGAGGGAGTCTACGAGCAGTACTTC
CAISEGVYEQYF
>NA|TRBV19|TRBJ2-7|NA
TGTGCCAGTAGTATAGTTTACGGGGTCCCCTACGAGCAGTACTTC
CASSIVYGVPYEQYF
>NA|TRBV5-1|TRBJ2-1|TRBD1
TGCGCCAGCAGCTTTCCTAGGACAGGGGACTTTTACTCCTACAATGAGCAGTTCTTC
CASSFPRTGDFYSYNEQFF
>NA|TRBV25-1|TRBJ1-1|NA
TGTGCCAGCAGTGAATATGGTGCTCTGGGGGGCGTCCACACTGAAGCTTTCTTT
CASSEYGALGGVHTEAFF
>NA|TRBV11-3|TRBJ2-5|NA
TGTGCCAGCAGCTTAGAAGCGACCGAGAAGTACTTC
CASSLEATEKYF
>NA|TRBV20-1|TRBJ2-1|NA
TGCAGTGCTGAAAGACTGGGGGGGCAGTTCTTC
CSAERLGGQFF
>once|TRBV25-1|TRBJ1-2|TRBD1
TGTGCCAGCAGTTCAATCGACAGGGGTCCTAACTATGGCTACACCTTC
CASSSIDRGPNYGYTF
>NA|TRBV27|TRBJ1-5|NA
TGTGCCACCCGGGCTGCCCTAACTTTTGTAAGCAATCAGCCCCAGCATTTT
CATRAALTFVSNQPQHF
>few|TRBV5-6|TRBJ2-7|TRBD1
TGTGCCAGCAGCGCCCGACAGGGGTCCTACGAGCAGTACTTC
CASSARQGSYEQYF
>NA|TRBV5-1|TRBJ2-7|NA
TGCGCCAGCAGCTTGGGACAGACCACCTACGAGCAGTACTTC
CASSLGQTTYEQYF
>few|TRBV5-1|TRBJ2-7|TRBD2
TGCGCCAGCAGCCCCGTGGCGGGGGGCTACGAGCAGTACTTC
CASSPVAGGYEQYF
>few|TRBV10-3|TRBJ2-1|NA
TGTGCCATCAGTGAGAGAGGGATAACCTACAATGAGCAGTTCTTC
CAISERGITYNEQFF
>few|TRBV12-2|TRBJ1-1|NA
TGTGCAAGTTGTTCGAGACAGGGCCATAAGCTCACTGAAGCTTTCTTT
CASCSRQGHKLTEAFF
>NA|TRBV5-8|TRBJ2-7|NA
TGTGCCAGCAGCTTTAGGGGCGGCTATTACGAGCAGTACTTC
CASSFRGGYYEQYF